Below are 32 T cell receptor beta chains sequenced from a single sample in a study of lymphopenia after photon versus proton radiotherapy. Clones were sequenced by immunoSEQ multiplex PCR, and TCRdb holds only the in-frame ones, with some missing. In the table there are about 160,000 clones, approximately 86% of which are singletons. This specimen consisted of peripheral blood, obtained from a patient treated with photon-based radiotherapy. These receptors originate from a man in his fifties or sixties with gastric cancer.

The chain combines TRBV6-6 with TRBJ1-2; 8 nucleotides align to TRBD1. This CDR3 contains 13 residues. V trimming: 6 bases; J trimming: 4 bases; junction bases outside the gene matches: 4. Germline-derived CDR1 and CDR2 are MNHNY and SVGAGI (reference sequence). As DNA, the CDR3 is TGTGCCAGCAGCGACAGGGGAAGCTATGGCTACACCTTC. This encodes CASSDRGSYGYTF.

This clone was picked up a small number of times. The chain recombines TRBV30 with TRBJ1-2; D is possibly TRBD1 (6 bases). The CDR3 is 11 residues long. The germline V gene has CDR1 GTSNPN and CDR2 SVGIG (reference sequence). Trimming removed 4 bases from V and 4 bases from J, with 7 bases in between. For the CDR3, the DNA is TGTGCCTGGACAGGGGCCTATGGCTACACCTTC. Residues: CAWTGAYGYTF. Full variable domain (outside the CDR3, taken from reference TRBV30 and TRBJ1-2): SQTIHQWPATLVQPVGSPLSLECTVEGTSNPNLYWYRQAAGRGLQLLFYSVGIGQISSEVPQNLSASRPQDRQFILSSKKLLLSDSGFYLCAWTGAYGYTFGSGTRLTVV.

The chain combines TRBV28 with TRBJ2-7; the match to TRBD1 covers 7 bases. The CDR3 is 14 residues long. V lost 2 bases to trimming and J lost 2 bases; unmatched junction nucleotides: 3. Germline V gene sequence: CDR1 MDHEN, CDR2 SYDVKM. The CDR3 loop reads CASSLPQGAYEQYF. The CDR3 DNA follows: TGTGCCAGCAGTTTACCGCAGGGGGCCTACGAGCAGTACTTC. Full variable domain (remainder filled in from reference TRBV28 and TRBJ2-7): DVKVTQSSRYLVKRTGEKVFLECVQDMDHENMFWYRQDPGLGLRLIYFSYDVKMKEKGDIPEGYSVSREKKERFSLILESASTNQTSMYLCASSLPQGAYEQYFGPGTRLTVT.

The J gene is TRBJ2-7, the V gene TRBV29-1, with D perhaps matching TRBD1 (5 bases). Trimming removed 7 bases from V and 2 bases from J, with 12 bases in between. Germline CDR1 is SQVTM and CDR2 is ANQGSEA. The CDR3 totals 12 residues. The CDR3 nucleotides are TGCAGCGCTTCAGGGTCCCCCTACGAGCAGTACTTC. This gives the protein CSASGSPYEQYF.

CDR3 amino acids: CASNSGGLNYGYTF. In DNA form, the CDR3 reads TGTGCCAGTAACTCAGGGGGTTTGAACTATGGCTACACCTTC. V is TRBV19 and J is TRBJ1-2; 7 bases agree with TRBD1. Germline CDR1 reads LNHDA; CDR2 reads SQIVND (reference sequence). This CDR3 is 14 amino acids long. Unmatched junction bases numbered 7, after V lost 7 bases and J lost 2 bases.

The V call is TRBV29-1, the J call TRBJ2-2; no firm D call. Germline V gene sequence: CDR1 SQVTM, CDR2 ANQGSEA. This CDR3 spans 12 amino acids. The ends were cut back, 4 bases at V and 8 bases at J, with 11 bases in the middle. CDR3 loop: CSVGHSSGELFF. In nucleotides, the CDR3 is TGCAGCGTTGGGCATAGCTCGGGGGAGCTGTTTTTT.

The V call is TRBV7-3, the J call TRBJ2-1, with D possibly being TRBD1 (6 bases). Germline assignment: CDR1 SGHTA and CDR2 FQGTGA. The CDR3 sequence is 15 residues long. V lost 1 base and J lost 7, with 14 bases in between. Written as DNA, the CDR3 is TGTGCCAGCAGCTTAATAGGGGGAGTGGGAAATGAGCAGTTCTTC. Residues: CASSLIGGVGNEQFF.

This chain joins TRBV19 and TRBJ2-7; D unclear. CDR1 LNHDA and CDR2 SQIVND come from the germline V gene (reference sequence). Trimming removed 4 bases at V and 7 bases at J, with 17 bases between. The CDR3 extends over 14 amino acids. CDR3 DNA: TGTGCCAGTAGTAATTGGGGTGTCGTCATGGAGCAGTACTTC. Translating it yields CASSNWGVVMEQYF.

The CDR3 nucleotides read TGTGCCAGCAGTTACCAGGGGGGCAGGGGCTATGGCTACACCTTC. This encodes CASSYQGGRGYGYTF. The V call is TRBV6-6, the J call TRBJ1-2; TRBD1 aligns across 7 bases. The CDR3 loop spans 15 amino acids. Germline loops: CDR1 MNHNY, CDR2 SVGAGI (reference sequence). Losses at the gene ends were 2 bases for V and 4 bases for J; bases not matched to a gene: 7.

The chain is built from TRBV6-1 and TRBJ1-1; TRBD1 might be the D (5 bases). Trimming took off 6 bases at V and 1 base at J, with 12 bases between the two ends. CDR3 length equals 14 residues. CDR1 is MNHNS and CDR2 is SASEGT in the germline V gene. As DNA, the CDR3 is TGTGCCAGCAGCAAGGGACCCACGAACACTGAAGCTTTCTTT. Its translation: CASSKGPTNTEAFF.

This clone was counted a single time. J is TRBJ2-1 and V is TRBV7-2; no definite D call. Germline assignment: CDR1 SGHTA and CDR2 FQGNSA. The ends were cut back, 1 base at V and 10 bases at J, with 11 bases in the middle. The CDR3 has 13 residues. The CDR3 protein is CASSLGLPGEQFF. As DNA, the CDR3 is TGTGCCAGCAGCTTAGGACTCCCCGGGGAGCAGTTCTTC.

The V and J genes are TRBV5-1 and TRBJ2-5, with D unresolved. The CDR3 is 13 residues long. V gave up 0 bases and J gave up 5 bases, with 8 bases separating them. The germline V gene encodes CDR1 SGHRS and CDR2 YFSETQ. CDR3 protein: CASSLDRIETQYF. The CDR3, as DNA: TGCGCCAGCAGCTTGGATAGGATCGAGACCCAGTACTTC.

The rearrangement uses TRBV7-9 and TRBJ2-2; 9 nucleotides align to TRBD1. Germline V CDR1 and CDR2: SEHNR, FQNEAQ (reference sequence). This CDR3 comprises 16 residues. V was clipped by 5 bases and J by 4 bases; unmatched bases: 8. The CDR3 reads CASSPGTGMVTGELFF. In nucleotides, the CDR3 is TGTGCCAGCAGCCCCGGGACAGGGATGGTCACCGGGGAGCTGTTTTTT.

This rearrangement joins TRBV5-5 to TRBJ2-7; D is unresolved. The CDR3 is made up of 15 amino acids. Trimming took 0 bases from V and 0 from J, leaving 10 bases between them. CDR1 SGHKS and CDR2 YYEKEE come from the germline V gene (reference sequence). The CDR3 DNA reads TGTGCCAGCAGCTTGGACCCGACAAGCTCCTACGAGCAGTACTTC. Translation gives CASSLDPTSSYEQYF.

The genes are TRBV10-3 and TRBJ1-5, with TRBD1 as a possible D gene (6 bases). V lost 0 bases and J 7 bases, leaving 13 bases between the germline ends. Per germline, CDR1 ENHRY and CDR2 SYGVKD. The CDR3 consists of 15 residues. The CDR3 sequence is CAISESGAGEQPQHF. In nucleotides, the CDR3 is TGTGCCATCAGTGAGTCGGGGGCAGGGGAGCAGCCCCAGCATTTT.

The gene calls are TRBV27 and TRBJ2-5; D is possibly TRBD1 (5 bases). The CDR3 is 12 amino acids. Germline V gene sequence: CDR1 MNHEY, CDR2 SMNVEV (reference sequence). Trimming shortened V by 6 bases and J by 4 bases, and 9 bases separated the two germline ends. This chain's CDR3 is CASSRDRETQYF. The CDR3 DNA reads TGTGCCAGCAGCCGCGACAGAGAGACCCAGTACTTC.

The V call is TRBV7-2, the J call TRBJ2-7; no reliable D call. The CDR3 runs 13 residues. CDR1 and CDR2 (germline): SGHTA, FQGNSA. The V end lost 7 bases, the J end lost 0 bases, and 10 bases lay between the germline ends. This CDR3 is CASKLGPSYEQYF. The CDR3 nucleotides read TGTGCCAGCAAATTAGGGCCCTCCTACGAGCAGTACTTC.

This chain joins TRBV28 and TRBJ2-4, with TRBD1 identical over 9 bases. Germline V gene data show CDR1 as MDHEN and CDR2 as SYDVKM. The CDR3 contains 15 residues. Trimming took 6 bases from V and 7 from J; bases not matched to a gene: 10. The CDR3 loop reads CASSPTGGAGNIQYF. For the CDR3, the DNA is TGTGCCAGCAGCCCCACAGGGGGCGCAGGGAACATTCAGTACTTC.

This clone is a singleton in its sample. CDR3 region: CASSLGSSNNYGYTF. In nucleotides, the CDR3 is TGTGCCAGCAGCTTAGGGTCCAGCAACAACTATGGCTACACCTTC. V gene TRBV7-2 combines with J gene TRBJ1-2; D uncertain. The CDR3 has 15 amino acids. CDR1 and CDR2 (germline): SGHTA, FQGNSA. The V end lost 1 base, the J end lost 2 bases, and 11 bases lay between the germline ends.

V is TRBV7-2 and J is TRBJ2-1, with 7 bases identical to TRBD1. V trimming: 5 bases; J trimming: 4 bases; junction bases outside the gene matches: 5. Germline lookup yields CDR1 SGHTA and CDR2 FQGNSA. The CDR3 length is 14 residues. CDR3 loop: CASSPGTAYNEQFF. CDR3 nucleotide sequence: TGTGCCAGCAGCCCCGGGACAGCATACAATGAGCAGTTCTTC.

This rearrangement joins TRBV4-3 to TRBJ2-7, with 8 bases that match TRBD1. Germline V gene lookup returns CDR1 LGHNA and CDR2 YSLEER. Germline trimming cut 7 bases from V and 0 bases from J; bases unmatched to any gene: 11. This CDR3 has 16 amino acids. The chain's CDR3 is CASTLDRALPSYEQYF. The CDR3 nucleotides are TGCGCCAGCACCCTGGACAGGGCCCTACCCTCCTACGAGCAGTACTTC.

This chain links TRBV30 with TRBJ2-3, with TRBD2 matching 12 bases. The CDR3 runs to 16 residues. Germline trimming cut 2 bases from V and 2 bases from J; bases unmatched to any gene: 5. Germline CDR1 reads GTSNPN; CDR2 reads SVGIG (reference sequence). CDR3: CAWSSGLAGTTDTQYF. For the CDR3, the DNA is TGTGCCTGGAGTTCGGGACTAGCGGGTACCACAGATACGCAGTATTTT.

The chain combines TRBV30 with TRBJ2-5, with TRBD2 matching 8 bases. Germline V lookup: CDR1 GTSNPN, CDR2 SVGIG (reference sequence). This CDR3 has 16 residues. V lost 5 bases and J lost 2; bases outside the gene matches: 13. Here the CDR3 DNA reads TGTGCCTGGGGTTTATCCGGGACTAGGCCACAAGAGACCCAGTACTTC. As protein: CAWGLSGTRPQETQYF.

The gene calls are TRBV19 and TRBJ2-1; D may match TRBD1 or TRBD2 (5 bases each). The CDR3 is made up of 19 amino acids. Germline CDR1 is LNHDA and CDR2 is SQIVND (reference sequence). Trimming removed 0 bases from V and 6 bases from J, with 24 bases in between. The CDR3 sequence: CASSIDRGLRVSTTNEQFF. The CDR3 DNA follows: TGTGCCAGTAGTATAGATCGGGGTCTCAGGGTTTCGACTACCAATGAGCAGTTCTTC.

The rearrangement joins TRBV30 to TRBJ1-2; D uncertain. There are 14 residues in the CDR3. Trimming cost V 4 bases and J 0 bases, with 12 bases left between them. Germline lookup yields CDR1 GTSNPN and CDR2 SVGIG (reference sequence). The CDR3 loop is CAWMPSFTNYGYTF. For the CDR3, the DNA is TGTGCCTGGATGCCCAGCTTCACTAACTATGGCTACACCTTC.

The gene calls are TRBV5-1 and TRBJ2-3; D not certain. Germline V gene lookup returns CDR1 SGHRS and CDR2 YFSETQ. The CDR3 has 12 amino acids. The V gene lost 4 bases and the J gene lost 5 bases, with 8 bases spanning the gap. The DNA for the CDR3 is TGCGCCAGCAGCGGATCGGGAGATACGCAGTATTTT. Its translation: CASSGSGDTQYF.

The rearrangement joins TRBV2 to TRBJ2-7; the match to TRBD1 covers 8 bases. This CDR3 spans 15 amino acids. The germline CDR1 and CDR2 sequences are SNHLY and FYNNEI. V lost 5 bases and J lost 5; bases outside the gene matches: 11. The CDR3 DNA sequence: TGTGCCAGCAGTCCATGGAGGACAGGGAGAGACGAGCAGTACTTC. Protein sequence: CASSPWRTGRDEQYF. The full variable domain, its missing parts supplied by reference TRBV2 and TRBJ2-7, is EPEVTQTPSHQVTQMGQEVILRCVPISNHLYFYWYRQILGQKVEFLVSFYNNEISEKSEIFDDQFSVERPDGSNFTLKIRSTKLEDSAMYFCASSPWRTGRDEQYFGPGTRLTVT.

This clone was seen a few times. The V and J genes are TRBV2 and TRBJ1-5, with no clear D. The ends were cut back, 2 bases at V and 4 bases at J, with 9 bases in the middle. CDR3 length equals 14 residues. Germline V lookup: CDR1 SNHLY, CDR2 FYNNEI. The CDR3 DNA is TGTGCCAGCAGTGAATACGGAATGAATCAGCCCCAGCATTTT. Translation gives CASSEYGMNQPQHF.

The CDR3 here is CAWNTGGPYEQYF. CDR3 DNA sequence: TGTGCCTGGAATACAGGCGGTCCCTACGAGCAGTACTTC. V is TRBV30 and J is TRBJ2-7; maybe TRBD1 (5 bases). V was shortened by 4 bases and J by 2 bases, with 12 bases between the two germline ends. Germline V gene lookup returns CDR1 GTSNPN and CDR2 SVGIG (reference sequence). This CDR3 spans 13 amino acids.

The V call is TRBV19, the J call TRBJ1-5; 8 bases match TRBD1. The CDR3 spans 17 residues. Per germline, CDR1 LNHDA and CDR2 SQIVND (reference sequence). The V and J ends lost 3 bases and 0 bases, in that order; junction bases with no gene match: 7. The CDR3 sequence is CASSIPGQAYSNQPQHF. The CDR3 DNA sequence: TGTGCCAGTAGTATCCCGGGACAGGCCTATAGCAATCAGCCCCAGCATTTT.

The V call is TRBV19, the J call TRBJ2-7, with TRBD2 matching 7 bases. The germline CDR1 and CDR2 sequences are LNHDA and SQIVND (reference sequence). CDR3 length: 16 residues. V shed 2 bases and J 3 bases; nucleotides not matched to a gene: 10. The CDR3 nucleotides read TGTGCCAGTAGTATAACTTGGGCTAGCGGACACTACGAGCAGTACTTC. As protein: CASSITWASGHYEQYF.

The chain has TRBV6-6 and TRBJ1-1; 11 nucleotides match TRBD1. There are 15 residues in the CDR3. Germline assignment: CDR1 MNHNY and CDR2 SVGAGI (reference sequence). The trim removed 4 bases at V and 4 bases at J, leaving 5 bases unmatched. The CDR3 coding sequence is TGTGCCAGCAGTTGGGGACAGGGGGGAGGCACTGAAGCTTTCTTT. This codes for CASSWGQGGGTEAFF.